This T cell receptor beta chain was sequenced for a study of molecular identifiers for immune sequencing clone quantification. The sample holds many counts of this clonotype. Antigen unknown. General observations from the study: Clones above 20 RNA copies contained over 97% of effector molecules but under 1% of naive ones.

Sorting recovered naive CD8 T cells on a CD8+CD4-CCR7+CD45RA+ profile. Bulk TCR libraries used previously described methods and listed TCR primers. TCRdb reprocessed the PCR reads with MiXCR, giving one entry per CDR3 protein. The sample records 85,000 to 90,000 distinct CDR3 sequences, under 20% being singletons. This CDR3 is 12 amino acids long. The V end was cut by 6 bases, the J end by 6 bases, with 8 bases between. Germline assignment: CDR1 MNHEY and CDR2 SVGEGT. The specimen sequenced was naive CD8+ T cells from blood, with Jurkat cell RNA spiked in. Subset defined: FACS-sorted CD8+CD4-CCR7+CD45RA+ naive T cells. The receptor was isolated from a human donor in good health. Some libraries in this study had Jurkat cell RNA spiked in. The chain joins TRBV6-2 or TRBV6-3 to TRBJ2-2; a weak D match, TRBD1 (6 bases). The CDR3 loop is CASRQGAGELFF. The CDR3 region has the DNA TGTGCCAGCAGACAGGGTGCCGGGGAGCTGTTTTTT.